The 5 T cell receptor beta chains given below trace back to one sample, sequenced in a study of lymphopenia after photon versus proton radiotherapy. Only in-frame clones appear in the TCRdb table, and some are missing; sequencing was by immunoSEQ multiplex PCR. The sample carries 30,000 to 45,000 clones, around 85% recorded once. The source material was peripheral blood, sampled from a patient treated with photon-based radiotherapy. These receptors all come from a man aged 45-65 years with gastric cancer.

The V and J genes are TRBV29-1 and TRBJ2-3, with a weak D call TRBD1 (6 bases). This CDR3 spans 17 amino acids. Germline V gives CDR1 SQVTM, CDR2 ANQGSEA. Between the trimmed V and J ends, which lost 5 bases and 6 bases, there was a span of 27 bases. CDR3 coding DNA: TGCAGCGTTTCCCCTACTTACAGGGAAGTTCTCGACGATACGCAGTATTTT. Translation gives CSVSPTYREVLDDTQYF.

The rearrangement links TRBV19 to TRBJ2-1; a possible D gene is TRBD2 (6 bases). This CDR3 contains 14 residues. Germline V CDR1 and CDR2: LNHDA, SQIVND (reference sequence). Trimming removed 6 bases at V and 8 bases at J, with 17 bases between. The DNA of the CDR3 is TGTGCCAGTAGACCGGCCCGACTAGAGGATGAGCAGTTCTTC. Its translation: CASRPARLEDEQFF.

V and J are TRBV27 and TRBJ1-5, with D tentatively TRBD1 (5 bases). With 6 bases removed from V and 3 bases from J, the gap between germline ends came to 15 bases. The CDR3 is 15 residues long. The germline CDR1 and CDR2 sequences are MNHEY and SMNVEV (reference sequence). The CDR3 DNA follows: TGTGCCAGCAGAACTGGGGCAGGGTACAATCAGCCCCAGCATTTT. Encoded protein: CASRTGAGYNQPQHF.

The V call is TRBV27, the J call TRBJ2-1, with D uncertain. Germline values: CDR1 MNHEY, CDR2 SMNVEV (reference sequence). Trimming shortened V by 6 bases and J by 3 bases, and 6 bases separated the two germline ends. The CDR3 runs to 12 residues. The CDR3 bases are TGTGCCAGCAGGAGCCGCTACAATGAGCAGTTCTTC. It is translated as CASRSRYNEQFF.

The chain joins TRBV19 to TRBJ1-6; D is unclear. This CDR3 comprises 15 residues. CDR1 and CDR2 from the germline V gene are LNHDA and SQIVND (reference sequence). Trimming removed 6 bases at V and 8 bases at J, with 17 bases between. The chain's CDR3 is CASSRRARDYSPLHF. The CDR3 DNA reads TGTGCCAGTAGCAGGAGAGCAAGGGATTATTCACCCCTCCACTTT.